One T cell receptor (beta chain) is described in this entry. The CDR3 has 16 residues. The V gene's germline CDR1 is MGHRA and CDR2 YSYEKL. After removal of 1 base from V and 1 base from J, the junction contained 6 bases not matched to a gene. Libraries were prepared by immunoSEQ multiplex PCR; TCRdb keeps only in-frame clonotypes and omits some of them. The sample lists more than 300,000 clones, 85% to 95% occurring once. The sample originates from a study of blood T cell repertoires in COVID-19. Cohorts were based on clinical histories the participants reported. Sequenced: PBMCs or T cells enriched from blood (not recorded which). This rearrangement joins TRBV4-1 to TRBJ1-1; 7 bases fit TRBD1. This sequence originates from a woman in her thirties who had been exposed to COVID-19. CDR3 in DNA: TGCGCCAGCAGCCAAGGGGAAGGGACAGCGAACACTGAAGCTTTCTTT. Translating gives CASSQGEGTANTEAFF.